This T cell receptor beta chain is drawn from a study of cytomegalovirus exposure and HLA in healthy donors. Remarks on this clone: Its antigen is undetermined.

Trimming stripped 3 bases from V and 3 bases from J, with 8 bases between. Germline V lookup: CDR1 SGHTA, CDR2 FQGNSA. This CDR3 is 13 amino acids long. Findings and caveats of the study: When a later analysis was performed, an Asian-associated ancestry cluster reportedly had fewer N-insertions than the approximately 700-donor mean. Later on, analysis showed that most CMV-associated TCR beta chains appeared to be HLA-restricted. According to an earlier analysis, most TCR beta V segments yielded productive rearrangements about 87% or about 30% of the time.

PCR employed 60 Vbeta and 13 Jbeta primers. The protocol was immunoSEQ multiplex PCR, while the TCRdb copy is restricted to in-frame clones and leaves out a portion. The sample consists of about 220,000 clones, 60% to 80% of them appearing once. The sequencing sample was made of PBMCs. This TCR derives from a male donor in good health and CMV-seronegative. The chain links TRBV7-2 to TRBJ1-1; D is uncertain. CDR3 DNA: TGTGCCAGCAGCTTTGCGGGGTACACTGAAGCTTTCTTT. This sequence encodes CASSFAGYTEAFF.